One T cell receptor beta chain is described in this entry. TCRbeta library preparation incorporated unique molecular identifiers. Using its own MiXCR run on the PCR reads, TCRdb lists one record per CDR3 protein. Of about 610,000 distinct CDR3 sequences listed, more than 9% are singletons. The data originate from a study of T-cell reconstitution after alpha-beta-depleted transplantation in children. CDR3 length: 17 amino acids. From germline, CDR1 is LNHDA and CDR2 SQIVND (reference sequence). V gave up 9 bases and J gave up 0 bases; unmatched junction bases: 13. The rearrangement joins TRBV19 to TRBJ1-5; 8 bases align to TRBD1. Sequencing was performed on PBMCs from the stem cell graft donor, taken from the stem cell graft. The clonotype originates from a human donor who donated a stem cell graft to a child with acute myeloid leukemia. CDR3 nucleotide sequence: TGTGCCAGCTTAAATACAGGGGGGAGATATAGCAATCAGCCCCAGCATTTT. It is translated as CASLNTGGRYSNQPQHF.